These 6 T cell receptor beta chains share one sample of origin, sequenced in a study of T cell clonality in common variable immunodeficiency. Produced via immunoSEQ multiplex PCR; TCRdb's table is partial and in-frame only. This repertoire lists tens of thousands of clones without singletons; about 3.6% sits in the top ten. The sequencing sample was made of peripheral blood mononuclear cells. The source of these receptors is a person aged 18 to 70 in good health.

This clone occurred many times. The read is 3 residues too short to cover the CDR3 end, so that end is filled in from the germline J gene. V usage is TRBV7-2 and J usage is TRBJ2-4; possibly TRBD2 for D (6 bases). This CDR3 comprises 13 residues. Germline V gene data show CDR1 as SGHTA and CDR2 as FQGNSA. CDR3 in amino acids: CASSLNRDSLQYF. The CDR3 DNA, read in part, is TGTGCCAGCAGCTTAAACCGGGACTCCCTT.

About this clone itself: Sequence at one end of the junction differs from germline and may be a read error. The CDR3 end falls 3 residues outside the read, so it is completed with the germline J gene. The chain uses TRBV7-7 and TRBJ2-3; 7 nucleotides agree with TRBD2. Germline V CDR1 and CDR2: SSHAT, FNYEAQ (reference sequence). CDR3 size: 14 residues. CDR3: CASSFNSGIETQYF. The sequenced CDR3 bases are TGTGCTAGCAGCTTCAACAGCGGGATCGAGACG.

Ten or more counts support this clone. The read finishes 3 residues shy of the CDR3 end, and the germline J gene is used to complete it. This sequence joins TRBV2 and TRBJ2-3, with TRBD1 matching over 7 bases. This CDR3 has 15 amino acids. From germline, CDR1 is SNHLY and CDR2 FYNNEI. The trim removed 5 bases at V and 3 bases at J, leaving 8 bases unmatched. The DNA read from the CDR3 is TGTGCCAGCAGTACACAGACAGGGCTTACAGATACG. This sequence encodes CASSTQTGLTDT. The full CDR3 sequence reads CASSTQTGLTDTQYF. Full variable domain (rest looked up from reference TRBV2 and TRBJ2-3): EPEVTQTPSHQVTQMGQEVILRCVPISNHLYFYWYRQILGQKVEFLVSFYNNEISEKSEIFDDQFSVERPDGSNFTLKIRSTKLEDSAMYFCASSTQTGLTDTQYFGPGTRLTVL.

As regards this clone: The read ends 3 residues before the CDR3 terminus; that terminus is restored from the germline J gene. This rearrangement joins TRBV20-1 to TRBJ2-7; 7 bases fit TRBD2. V gave up 5 bases and J gave up 6 bases; unmatched junction bases: 7. The CDR3 sequence is 12 residues long. CDR1 and CDR2 from the germline V gene are DFQATT and SNEGSKA (reference sequence). CDR3 residues: CSAARGDFEQYF. CDR3 DNA (partial): TGCAGTGCTGCCCGGGGGGACTTCGAG.

This clone was seen at least ten times. The read falls 3 residues short of the CDR3 end, and the missing part is taken from the germline J gene. The V and J genes are TRBV6-1 and TRBJ1-4; 7 nucleotides line up with TRBD1. The CDR3 runs to 14 residues. The germline gives CDR1 MNHNS, CDR2 SASEGT. Losses at the gene ends were 2 bases for V and 8 bases for J; bases not matched to a gene: 5. This CDR3 reads CASSENRGYEKLFF. Incomplete CDR3 DNA: TGTGCCAGCAGTGAAAACAGGGGATACGAAAAA.

This clone has at least ten counts. The read terminates 3 residues ahead of where the CDR3 ends, so the germline J gene completes it. This chain links TRBV6-1 with TRBJ2-7; TRBD2 aligns across 9 bases. CDR3 length equals 16 residues. CDR1 is MNHNS, CDR2 SASEGT, per germline. V lost 2 bases, J lost 5 bases, and 10 bases stayed unmatched. CDR3 bases read: TGTGCCAGCAGTGAATTTCGTTGGGGACTAGCAGACGAG. It specifies CASSEFRWGLADE. The full CDR3 is CASSEFRWGLADEQYF.